Sequencing of this T cell receptor (beta chain) was carried out in a study of shared clonotypes between healthy human individuals. Clones were sequenced by immunoSEQ multiplex PCR, and TCRdb holds only the in-frame ones, with some missing. The table has 470,000 or so clones, around 73% seen once. Germline V gives CDR1 GTSNPN, CDR2 SVGIG (reference sequence). This CDR3 region has 14 residues. V shed 2 bases, J shed 5 bases, and the junction held 9 bases outside the gene matches. Sequenced sample: PBMCs. This TCR derives from a woman between 40 and 55 years old in good health. Some clones in this sample may be carry-over from other donors' samples. This chain joins TRBV30 and TRBJ2-7, with 7 positions matching TRBD2. For the CDR3, the DNA is TGTGCCTGGAGTCCGCCGCGGGAGTTGGACGAGCAGTACTTC. Protein sequence: CAWSPPRELDEQYF.